One T cell receptor (beta chain) is described in this entry. Here immunoSEQ multiplex PCR was the method, and the copy in TCRdb shows in-frame clones only, minus some. The sample shows approximately 80,000 clones, 70% to 90% of them seen only once. The germline CDR1 and CDR2 sequences are SNHLY and FYNNEI. V was clipped by 3 bases and J by 1 base, with 10 bases between them. The CDR3 is 14 residues long. The data stem from a study of technical replicates of blood from several donors. Sequencing was done on a sample of T cells isolated from PBMCs. This TCR came from a human donor in good health. This chain links TRBV2 with TRBJ2-7, with D uncertain. CDR3 loop: CASSDGLKSYEQYF. For the CDR3, the DNA is TGTGCCAGCAGTGACGGGTTGAAGTCCTACGAGCAGTACTTC.